The 24 T cell receptor beta chains presented below share a single source sample, sequenced in a study of blood T cell repertoires in COVID-19. Some clones are missing from TCRdb's copy, which holds only in-frame ones; the method was immunoSEQ multiplex PCR. Among about 350,000 clones listed, over 85% were seen once. Material: peripheral blood. The receptors were gathered from a woman aged 60-75 years with COVID-19, enrolled during active disease.

This chain uses TRBV18 with TRBJ1-1; TRBD1 might be the D (5 bases). Germline V gene lookup returns CDR1 KGHSH and CDR2 LQKENI. Deletions cut 6 bases from V and 2 bases from J, with 25 bases between. The CDR3 runs to 18 residues. CDR3 amino acids: CASSKTPGLSSFNTEAFF. The CDR3 DNA reads as TGTGCCAGCTCTAAGACCCCGGGACTCTCAAGCTTCAACACTGAAGCTTTCTTT.

The chain is built from TRBV27 and TRBJ1-1, with no clear D. Trimming removed 2 bases at V and 1 base at J, with 5 bases between. This CDR3 region has 13 residues. CDR1 is MNHEY, CDR2 SMNVEV, per germline (reference sequence). The CDR3 nucleotides read TGTGCCAGCAGTTTACTCAGGAACACTGAAGCTTTCTTT. It codes for CASSLLRNTEAFF.

The CDR3 reads CASSIARGLNTEAFF. Written as DNA, the CDR3 is TGTGCCAGTAGTATCGCGAGGGGGCTGAACACTGAAGCTTTCTTT. The chain employs TRBV19 and TRBJ1-1; 7 nucleotides agree with TRBD1. Germline V gives CDR1 LNHDA, CDR2 SQIVND (reference sequence). The CDR3 is 15 residues long. The V and J ends lost 3 bases and 0 bases, in that order; junction bases with no gene match: 4. The whole variable domain, filled in from reference TRBV19 and TRBJ1-1, reads DGGITQSPKYLFRKEGQNVTLSCEQNLNHDAMYWYRQDPGQGLRLIYYSQIVNDFQKGDIAEGYSVSREKKESFPLTVTSAQKNPTAFYLCASSIARGLNTEAFFGQGTRLTVV.

CDR3 nucleotide sequence: TGCGCCAGCAGTGACTCGTCGGGACAAAATACGCAGTATTTT. Its protein product is CASSDSSGQNTQYF. This chain uses TRBV10-1 with TRBJ2-3; tentative D call: TRBD1 (6 bases). The CDR3 sequence is 14 residues long. Trimming pared 3 bases from V and 7 bases from J, leaving 14 bases between. CDR1 WNHNN and CDR2 SYGVQD come from the germline V gene (reference sequence).

The V and J genes are TRBV3-1 (or the pseudogene TRBV3-2) and TRBJ2-3; TRBD2 aligns across 9 bases. CDR3 size: 15 residues. Germline lookup yields CDR1 LGHDT and CDR2 YNNKEL (reference sequence). With V trimmed by 4 bases and J by 2 bases, 4 bases remained unmatched. DNA for the CDR3: TGTGCCAGCAGCCTAGCGGGGGCCGACACAGATACGCAGTATTTT. Translation gives CASSLAGADTDTQYF.

The J gene is TRBJ1-3, the V gene TRBV15; TRBD1 is a possible D gene (6 bases). Between the trimmed V and J ends, which lost 3 bases and 2 bases, there was a span of 14 bases. Germline CDR1 reads LNHNV; CDR2 reads YYDKDF (reference sequence). There are 16 residues in the CDR3. CDR3 protein: CATSRDRQEAGNTIYF. The CDR3 DNA reads as TGTGCCACCAGCAGGGACCGACAGGAGGCTGGAAACACCATATATTTT. Based on the CDR3 plus reference TRBV15 and TRBJ1-3, the full variable domain is DAMVIQNPRYQVTQFGKPVTLSCSQTLNHNVMYWYQQKSSQAPKLLFHYYDKDFNNEADTPDNFQSRRPNTSFCFLDIRSPGLGDTAMYLCATSRDRQEAGNTIYFGEGSWLTVV.

This chain uses TRBV19 with TRBJ1-6; D might be TRBD1 (6 bases). The CDR3 is made up of 14 amino acids. V was clipped by 3 bases and J by 4 bases, with 7 bases between them. Germline V gene lookup returns CDR1 LNHDA and CDR2 SQIVND (reference sequence). This CDR3 reads CASSITGYNSPLHF. The CDR3 DNA follows: TGTGCCAGTAGTATCACAGGGTATAATTCACCCCTCCACTTT.

The chain joins TRBV7-9 to TRBJ2-1; no reliable D call. The CDR3 is 19 residues long. V gave up 5 bases and J gave up 4 bases, with 27 bases separating them. Germline lookup yields CDR1 SEHNR and CDR2 FQNEAQ (reference sequence). CDR3 sequence (DNA): TGTGCCAGCAGCCCCCTTTTCCTGGCCAGCCGAGACACTTACAATGAGCAGTTCTTC. Amino acid sequence: CASSPLFLASRDTYNEQFF.

The sample holds a few counts of this clone. Other DNA variants within this sample encode the same CDR3. The V gene is TRBV9, the J gene TRBJ2-7; 8 bases line up with TRBD1. In germline, CDR1 is SGDLS, CDR2 YYNGEE. V dropped 2 bases and J dropped 2; count of bases not matched to a gene: 3. The CDR3 totals 14 residues. The CDR3 region is CASSVGQGPYEQYF. The CDR3 DNA sequence: TGTGCCAGCAGCGTCGGACAGGGCCCCTACGAGCAGTACTTC.

This chain joins TRBV7-2 and TRBJ1-5; TRBD1 aligns across 8 bases. CDR1 is SGHTA, CDR2 FQGNSA, per germline. V gave up 3 bases and J gave up 6 bases; unmatched junction bases: 4. The CDR3 consists of 14 residues. This CDR3 is CASSFDRGGQPQHF. The CDR3 nucleotides are TGTGCCAGCAGCTTTGACAGGGGCGGTCAGCCCCAGCATTTT.

The chain joins TRBV7-8 to TRBJ1-3; a weak D match, TRBD1 (6 bases). CDR1 is SGHVS, CDR2 FQNEAQ, per germline. This CDR3 spans 16 amino acids. Trimming took off 5 bases at V and 0 bases at J, with 14 bases between the two ends. CDR3 in amino acids: CASSLDRIPSGNTIYF. The CDR3 DNA is TGTGCCAGCAGCCTTGACAGGATCCCCTCTGGAAACACCATATATTTT.

The CDR3 region is CASSLVTGGPQETQYF. The CDR3 DNA follows: TGTGCCAGCAGCTTGGTCACGGGGGGGCCCCAAGAGACCCAGTACTTC. The chain combines TRBV7-6 with TRBJ2-5, with TRBD2 matching over 8 bases. The CDR3 length is 16 residues. Germline loops: CDR1 SGHVS, CDR2 FNYEAQ. V trimming: 3 bases; J trimming: 1 base; junction bases outside the gene matches: 7.

DNA for the CDR3: TGTGCCAGCAGCTGGGGCGGCACTAACTATGGCTACACCTTC. Translating it yields CASSWGGTNYGYTF. This chain connects TRBV11-1 to TRBJ1-2; perhaps TRBD1 as D (5 bases). This CDR3 is built from 14 residues. Looked up from germline, CDR1 is SGHAT and CDR2 is FQDESV (reference sequence). The V end was cut by 4 bases, the J end by 0 bases, with 9 bases between.

This clone is a singleton in its sample. The rearrangement joins TRBV7-9 to TRBJ1-2; D gene ambiguous. With 3 bases removed from V and 0 bases from J, the gap between germline ends came to 14 bases. The V gene's germline CDR1 is SEHNR and CDR2 FQNEAQ (reference sequence). The CDR3 runs to 16 residues. CDR3 nucleotides: TGTGCCAGCAGCTTGGTGGTGGTTAACACTAACTATGGCTACACCTTC. Translating gives CASSLVVVNTNYGYTF. The complete variable domain, with remaining parts taken from reference TRBV7-9 and TRBJ1-2, reads DTGVSQNPRHKITKRGQNVTFRCDPISEHNRLYWYRQTLGQGPEFLTYFQNEAQLEKSRLLSDRFSAERPKGSFSTLEIQRTEQGDSAMYLCASSLVVVNTNYGYTFGSGTRLTVV.

This chain joins TRBV20-1 and TRBJ2-5, with D possibly TRBD1 on 8 matching bases. Trimming removed 3 bases at V and 4 bases at J, with 15 bases between. The CDR3 is 14 residues long. Germline CDR1 DFQATT, CDR2 SNEGSKA (reference sequence). The CDR3 here is CSASGNRGGETQYF. The CDR3 DNA is TGCAGTGCTAGTGGGAACAGGGGGGGAGAGACCCAGTACTTC.

V gene TRBV19 combines with J gene TRBJ1-1; D not resolved. This CDR3 spans 14 amino acids. Trimming took off 1 base at V and 5 bases at J, with 11 bases between the two ends. The germline V gene has CDR1 LNHDA and CDR2 SQIVND (reference sequence). CDR3 residues: CASSIVPSGTEAFF. In DNA, the CDR3 is TGTGCCAGTAGTATAGTCCCCTCGGGGACTGAAGCTTTCTTT.

The chain recombines TRBV21-1 with TRBJ1-2. TRBV21-1 constitutes a pseudogene. The length of the CDR3 is 13 residues. Written as DNA, the CDR3 is TGTGCCAGCAGAAAAAAGCAGCCCGGGGGCTACACCTTC. Translation: CASRKKQPGGYTF.

The chain has TRBV5-5 and TRBJ2-2; D unresolved. Germline V gene lookup returns CDR1 SGHKS and CDR2 YYEKEE (reference sequence). Trimming left V 3 bases short and J 6 bases short, with 15 bases between. The CDR3 extends over 15 amino acids. The CDR3 loop is CASSYPPTTSGELFF. The CDR3 DNA sequence: TGTGCCAGCAGCTACCCCCCAACTACCTCCGGGGAGCTGTTTTTT.

The V and J genes are TRBV18 and TRBJ2-3, with D hard to call. The CDR3 has 13 residues. The V and J ends lost 8 bases and 2 bases respectively, with 11 bases between them. Germline assignment: CDR1 KGHSH and CDR2 LQKENI. The CDR3 DNA sequence: TGTGCCAGCGCGCAGGCTTTCACAGATACGCAGTATTTT. Protein: CASAQAFTDTQYF.

This sequence joins TRBV10-3 and TRBJ1-2; 10 bases agree with TRBD1. Germline V gene lookup returns CDR1 ENHRY and CDR2 SYGVKD. With 4 bases clipped from V and 7 bases from J, the junction kept 9 bases outside the gene matches. The CDR3 has 15 residues. The CDR3 DNA is TGTGCCATCAGTGTAGCCGGGACAGGGGCGCGTGGCTACACCTTC. The encoded protein is CAISVAGTGARGYTF.

The chain has TRBV12-3 or TRBV12-4 and TRBJ1-2; 7 nucleotides line up with TRBD1. This CDR3 contains 13 residues. V gave up 5 bases and J gave up 4 bases; unmatched junction bases: 4. This CDR3 is CASSTTGVYGYTF. DNA of the CDR3: TGTGCCAGCAGTACTACAGGGGTCTATGGCTACACCTTC.

The V call is TRBV5-1, the J call TRBJ2-5; TRBD1 might be the D (6 bases). Germline V gene data show CDR1 as SGHRS and CDR2 as YFSETQ. The length of the CDR3 is 14 residues. The V gene lost 3 bases and the J gene lost 0 bases, with 9 bases spanning the gap. This CDR3 is CASSWTDHQETQYF. The CDR3 DNA follows: TGCGCCAGCAGCTGGACAGACCACCAAGAGACCCAGTACTTC. The full variable domain, rest sourced from reference TRBV5-1 and TRBJ2-5, is KAGVTQTPRYLIKTRGQQVTLSCSPISGHRSVSWYQQTPGQGLQFLFEYFSETQRNKGNFPGRFSGRQFSNSRSEMNVSTLELGDSALYLCASSWTDHQETQYFGPGTRLLVL.

The V and J genes are TRBV3-1 (or the pseudogene TRBV3-2) and TRBJ2-7; 9 bases fit TRBD1. In germline, CDR1 is LGHDT, CDR2 YNNKEL (reference sequence). J gave up 3 bases and V 1 base, and 7 bases lay outside the gene matches. This CDR3 region has 16 residues. CDR3: CASSQAGGTGRYEQYF. In DNA, the CDR3 is TGTGCCAGCAGCCAAGCAGGAGGGACAGGGCGCTACGAGCAGTACTTC.

Remarks on this clone: An end of the junction does not agree with germline; a read error may underlie this. The V call is TRBV7-7, the J call TRBJ2-5, with 8 bases that match TRBD2. The CDR3 has 15 amino acids. The germline gives CDR1 SSHAT, CDR2 FNYEAQ (reference sequence). The CDR3 sequence: CASSPGGAIRETQYF. The CDR3 region has the DNA TGTGCTAGCAGCCCGGGGGGGGCGATTCGAGAGACCCAGTACTTC.